These T cell receptor beta chains were read from a single sample in a study of shared clonotypes between healthy human individuals. Sequencing used immunoSEQ multiplex PCR; TCRdb keeps in-frame clones, though not all of them. This table has roughly 700,000 clones, around 90% appearing once. Sequenced sample: memory CD8+ T cells from PBMCs. The receptor source for this set is a man younger than 35 in good health. Some clones in this sample may be carry-over from other donors' samples. Both conserved end residues are part of each CDR3. Each record gives: CDR3 protein, CDR3 DNA, V gene, clone size, D gene, J gene. D genes are given only for firm matches. Rows may omit the clone size; those that give it use once, few, many or a size class.

CDR3 protein: CASGFWGGQAFF; CDR3 DNA: TGTGCTAGTGGTTTCTGGGGCGGACAAGCTTTCTTT; V gene: TRBV12-5; clone size: NA; D gene: NA; J gene: TRBJ1-1
CDR3 protein: CASSEGVSYEQYF; CDR3 DNA: TGTGCCAGCAGTGAAGGAGTGTCCTACGAGCAGTACTTC; V gene: TRBV6-1; clone size: NA; D gene: NA; J gene: TRBJ2-7
CDR3 protein: CASSYPAGRNTEAFF; CDR3 DNA: TGTGCCAGCAGCTACCCGGCCGGAAGAAACACTGAAGCTTTCTTT; V gene: TRBV7-2; clone size: once; D gene: NA; J gene: TRBJ1-1
CDR3 protein: CASGQASNTGELFF; CDR3 DNA: TGTGCCAGCGGACAGGCCTCGAACACCGGGGAGCTGTTTTTT; V gene: TRBV6-1; clone size: NA; D gene: TRBD1; J gene: TRBJ2-2
CDR3 protein: CASSSREDWDQPQHF; CDR3 DNA: TGTGCCAGCAGCTCGCGGGAAGACTGGGATCAGCCCCAGCATTTT; V gene: TRBV7-9; clone size: NA; D gene: NA; J gene: TRBJ1-5
CDR3 protein: CSGDDRERTEAFF; CDR3 DNA: TGCAGCGGGGATGACAGGGAAAGGACTGAAGCTTTCTTT; V gene: TRBV29-1; clone size: few; D gene: TRBD1; J gene: TRBJ1-1
CDR3 protein: CASSSLQRPVEQFF; CDR3 DNA: TGTGCCAGCAGCTCCCTGCAGCGCCCTGTAGAGCAGTTCTTC; V gene: TRBV13; clone size: NA; D gene: NA; J gene: TRBJ2-1
CDR3 protein: CARSPPGGNRVGYGYTF; CDR3 DNA: TGTGCCAGAAGCCCCCCGGGGGGGAACAGGGTGGGCTATGGCTACACCTTC; V gene: TRBV5-3; clone size: NA; D gene: NA; J gene: TRBJ1-2
CDR3 protein: CASSPPSGLNNSPLHF; CDR3 DNA: TGTGCCAGCAGCCCCCCGAGCGGACTAAATAATTCACCCCTCCACTTT; V gene: TRBV7-9; clone size: NA; D gene: NA; J gene: TRBJ1-6
CDR3 protein: CASSVGQGFFQPQHF; CDR3 DNA: TGTGCCAGCAGCGTAGGGCAGGGTTTCTTTCAGCCCCAGCATTTT; V gene: TRBV9; clone size: NA; D gene: NA; J gene: TRBJ1-5
CDR3 protein: CASLRLEGGGVGETQYF; CDR3 DNA: TGTGCCAGCTTACGCCTTGAGGGAGGGGGCGTCGGGGAGACCCAGTACTTC; V gene: TRBV18; clone size: NA; D gene: NA; J gene: TRBJ2-5
CDR3 protein: CASSPRLAGESDTQYF; CDR3 DNA: TGTGCCAGCAGTCCCCGACTAGCGGGAGAGTCAGATACGCAGTATTTT; V gene: TRBV27; clone size: NA; D gene: TRBD2; J gene: TRBJ2-3
CDR3 protein: CASSQTGLGNTIYF; CDR3 DNA: TGTGCCAGCAGCCAGACAGGGTTGGGAAACACCATATATTTT; V gene: TRBV7-9; clone size: NA; D gene: TRBD1; J gene: TRBJ1-3
CDR3 protein: CASSLLGGLSNQPQHF; CDR3 DNA: TGTGCCAGCAGCTTATTAGGGGGTCTTAGCAATCAGCCCCAGCATTTT; V gene: TRBV7-2; clone size: once; D gene: NA; J gene: TRBJ1-5
CDR3 protein: CANRGYSTKNIQYF; CDR3 DNA: TGTGCCAACAGGGGCTACTCGACCAAAAACATTCAGTACTTC; V gene: TRBV2; clone size: NA; D gene: TRBD1; J gene: TRBJ2-4